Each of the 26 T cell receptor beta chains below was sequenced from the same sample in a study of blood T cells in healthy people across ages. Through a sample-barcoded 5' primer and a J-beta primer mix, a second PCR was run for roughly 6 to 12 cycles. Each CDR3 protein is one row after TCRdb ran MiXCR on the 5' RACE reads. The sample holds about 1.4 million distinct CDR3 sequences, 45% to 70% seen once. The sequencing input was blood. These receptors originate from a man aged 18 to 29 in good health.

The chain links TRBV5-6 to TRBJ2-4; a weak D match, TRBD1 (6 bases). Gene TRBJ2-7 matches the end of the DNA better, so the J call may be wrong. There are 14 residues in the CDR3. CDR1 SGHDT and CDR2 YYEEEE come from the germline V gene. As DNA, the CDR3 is TGTGCCAGCAGCGAGGACAGCCCGGTGGTCGAGCAGTACTTC. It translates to CASSEDSPVVEQYF.

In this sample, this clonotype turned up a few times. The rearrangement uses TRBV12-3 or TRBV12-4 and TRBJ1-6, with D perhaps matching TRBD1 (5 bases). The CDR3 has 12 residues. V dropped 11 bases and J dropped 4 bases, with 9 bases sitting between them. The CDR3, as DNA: TGTGCCTCGGGGGTTTATAATTCACCCCTCCACTTT. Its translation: CASGVYNSPLHF.

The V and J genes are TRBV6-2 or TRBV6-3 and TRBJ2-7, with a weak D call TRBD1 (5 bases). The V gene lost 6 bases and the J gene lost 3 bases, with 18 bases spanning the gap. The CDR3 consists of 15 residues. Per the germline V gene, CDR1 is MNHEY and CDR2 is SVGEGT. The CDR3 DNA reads TGTGCCAGCAGACAGGCAGTCTCCGGATACTACGAGCAGTACTTC. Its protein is CASRQAVSGYYEQYF.

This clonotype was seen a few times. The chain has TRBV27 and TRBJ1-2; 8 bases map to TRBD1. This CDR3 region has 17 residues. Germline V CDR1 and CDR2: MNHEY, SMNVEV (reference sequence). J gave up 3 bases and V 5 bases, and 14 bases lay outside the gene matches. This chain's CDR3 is CASSLRTGQATDYGYTF. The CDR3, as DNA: TGTGCCAGCAGTCTACGCACGGGACAGGCGACTGACTATGGCTACACCTTC.

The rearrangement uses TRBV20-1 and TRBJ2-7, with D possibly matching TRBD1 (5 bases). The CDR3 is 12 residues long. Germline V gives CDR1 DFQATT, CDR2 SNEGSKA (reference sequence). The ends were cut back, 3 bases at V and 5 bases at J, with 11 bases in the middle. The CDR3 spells CSASPRVHEQYF. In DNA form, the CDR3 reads TGCAGTGCTAGTCCCAGGGTCCACGAGCAGTACTTC.

The CDR3 DNA is TGTGCCAGCAGTGCCCGTAGCGGGAGCGTCGGTGAGCAGTACTTC. This codes for CASSARSGSVGEQYF. The chain is built from TRBV12-3 or TRBV12-4 and TRBJ2-1; TRBD2 matches 9 bases. The end of the DNA is better explained by TRBJ2-7, so the J call may be wrong. This CDR3 is built from 15 residues.

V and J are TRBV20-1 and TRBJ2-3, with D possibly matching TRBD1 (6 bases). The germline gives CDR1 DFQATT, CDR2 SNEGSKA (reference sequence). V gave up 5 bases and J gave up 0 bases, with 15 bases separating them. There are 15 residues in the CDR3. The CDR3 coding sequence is TGCAGTGCTCCGCCCCGACAGGCTAGCACAGATACGCAGTATTTT. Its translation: CSAPPRQASTDTQYF.

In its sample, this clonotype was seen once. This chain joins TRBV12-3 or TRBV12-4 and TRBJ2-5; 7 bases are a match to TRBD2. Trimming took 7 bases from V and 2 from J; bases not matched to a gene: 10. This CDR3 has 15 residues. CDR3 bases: TGTGCCAGCATCGGAGGGCCTAGCGGTCAAGAGACCCAGTACTTC. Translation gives CASIGGPSGQETQYF.

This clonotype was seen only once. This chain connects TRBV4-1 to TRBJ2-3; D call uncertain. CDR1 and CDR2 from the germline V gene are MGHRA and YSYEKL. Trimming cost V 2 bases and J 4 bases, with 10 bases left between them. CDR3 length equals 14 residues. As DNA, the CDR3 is TGCGCCAGCAGCCAAAGAAGTCGGGCAGATACGCAGTATTTT. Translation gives CASSQRSRADTQYF.

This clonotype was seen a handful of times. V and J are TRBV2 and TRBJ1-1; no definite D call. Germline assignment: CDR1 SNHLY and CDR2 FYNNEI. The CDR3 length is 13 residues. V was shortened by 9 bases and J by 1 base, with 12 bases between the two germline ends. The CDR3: CASFGSSNTEAFF. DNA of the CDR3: TGTGCCAGTTTCGGGTCTTCGAACACTGAAGCTTTCTTT. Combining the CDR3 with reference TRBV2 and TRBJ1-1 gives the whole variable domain EPEVTQTPSHQVTQMGQEVILRCVPISNHLYFYWYRQILGQKVEFLVSFYNNEISEKSEIFDDQFSVERPDGSNFTLKIRSTKLEDSAMYFCASFGSSNTEAFFGQGTRLTVV.

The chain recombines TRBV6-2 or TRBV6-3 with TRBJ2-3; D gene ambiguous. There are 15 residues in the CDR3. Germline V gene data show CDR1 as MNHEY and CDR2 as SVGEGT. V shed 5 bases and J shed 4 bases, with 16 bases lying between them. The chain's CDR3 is CASSRSGPGADTQYF. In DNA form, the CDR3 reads TGTGCCAGCAGTCGATCGGGCCCCGGCGCAGATACGCAGTATTTT.

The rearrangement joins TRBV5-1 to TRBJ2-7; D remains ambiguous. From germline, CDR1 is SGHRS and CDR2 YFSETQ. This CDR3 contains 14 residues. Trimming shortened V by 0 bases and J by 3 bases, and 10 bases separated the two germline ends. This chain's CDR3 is CASSLGLVNYEQYF. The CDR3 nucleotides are TGCGCCAGCAGCTTGGGTCTGGTAAACTACGAGCAGTACTTC.

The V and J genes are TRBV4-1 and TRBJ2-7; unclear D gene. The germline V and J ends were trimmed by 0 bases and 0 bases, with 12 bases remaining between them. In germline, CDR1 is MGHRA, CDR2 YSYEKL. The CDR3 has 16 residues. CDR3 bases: TGCGCCAGCAGCCAAGATCACAGCGCGAGCTCCTACGAGCAGTACTTC. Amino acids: CASSQDHSASSYEQYF.

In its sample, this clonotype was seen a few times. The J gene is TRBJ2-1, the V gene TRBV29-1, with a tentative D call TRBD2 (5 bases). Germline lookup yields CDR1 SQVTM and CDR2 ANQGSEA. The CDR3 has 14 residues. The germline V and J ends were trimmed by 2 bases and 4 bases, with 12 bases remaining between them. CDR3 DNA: TGCAGCGTTGAATCCCCGCGGGCATACAATGAGCAGTTCTTC. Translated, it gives CSVESPRAYNEQFF.

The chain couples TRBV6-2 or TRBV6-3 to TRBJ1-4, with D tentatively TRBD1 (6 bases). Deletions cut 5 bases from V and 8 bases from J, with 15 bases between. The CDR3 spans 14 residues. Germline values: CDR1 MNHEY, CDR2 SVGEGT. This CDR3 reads CASSTRQATEKLFF. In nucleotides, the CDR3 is TGTGCCAGCAGTACACGACAGGCGACGGAAAAACTGTTTTTT.

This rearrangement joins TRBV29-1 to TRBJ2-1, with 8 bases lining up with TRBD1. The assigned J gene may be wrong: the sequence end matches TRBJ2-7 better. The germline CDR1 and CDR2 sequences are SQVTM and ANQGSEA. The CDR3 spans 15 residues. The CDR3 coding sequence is TGCAGCGTAGCTACTCACAGGGGGAGTAACAATGAGCAGTACTTC. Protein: CSVATHRGSNNEQYF.

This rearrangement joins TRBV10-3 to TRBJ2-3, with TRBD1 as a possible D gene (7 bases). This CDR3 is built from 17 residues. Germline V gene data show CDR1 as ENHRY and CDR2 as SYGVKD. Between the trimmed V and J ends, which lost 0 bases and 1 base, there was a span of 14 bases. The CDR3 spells CAISESPQGEGTDTQYF. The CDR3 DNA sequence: TGTGCCATCAGTGAGTCTCCTCAGGGGGAGGGCACAGATACGCAGTATTTT.

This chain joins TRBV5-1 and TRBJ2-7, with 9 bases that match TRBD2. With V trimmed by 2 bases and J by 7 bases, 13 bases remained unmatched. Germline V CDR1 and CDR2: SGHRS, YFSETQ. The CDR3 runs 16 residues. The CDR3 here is CASSFSPGAGGREQYF. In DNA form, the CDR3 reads TGCGCCAGCAGCTTTTCCCCCGGAGCGGGAGGAAGGGAGCAGTACTTC.

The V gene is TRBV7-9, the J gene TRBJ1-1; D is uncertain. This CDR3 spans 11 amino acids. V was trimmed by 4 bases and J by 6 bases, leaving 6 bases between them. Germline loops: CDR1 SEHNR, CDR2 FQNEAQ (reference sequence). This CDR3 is CASSSVAEAFF. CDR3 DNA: TGTGCCAGCAGCTCCGTTGCTGAAGCTTTCTTT.

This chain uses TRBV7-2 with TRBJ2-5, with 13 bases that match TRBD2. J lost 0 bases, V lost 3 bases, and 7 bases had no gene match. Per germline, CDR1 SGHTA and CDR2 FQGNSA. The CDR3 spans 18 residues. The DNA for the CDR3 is TGTGCCAGCAGCTTCGTGGGTGGGACTAGCGGGGACCAAGAGACCCAGTACTTC. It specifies CASSFVGGTSGDQETQYF.

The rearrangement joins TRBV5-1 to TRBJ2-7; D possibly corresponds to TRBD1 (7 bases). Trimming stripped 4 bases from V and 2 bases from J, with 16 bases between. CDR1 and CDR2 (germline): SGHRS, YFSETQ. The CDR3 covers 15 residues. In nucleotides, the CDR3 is TGCGCCAGCAGCCCCAGGGGGGACAAGCCCTACGAGCAGTACTTC. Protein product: CASSPRGDKPYEQYF.

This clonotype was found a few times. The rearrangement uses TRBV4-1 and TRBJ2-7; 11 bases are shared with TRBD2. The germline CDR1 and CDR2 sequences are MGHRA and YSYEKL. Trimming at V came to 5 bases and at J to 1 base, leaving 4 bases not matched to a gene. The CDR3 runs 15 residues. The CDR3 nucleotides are TGCGCCAGCAGCATAGCGGGAGGGGGGTCCTACGAGCAGTACTTC. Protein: CASSIAGGGSYEQYF.

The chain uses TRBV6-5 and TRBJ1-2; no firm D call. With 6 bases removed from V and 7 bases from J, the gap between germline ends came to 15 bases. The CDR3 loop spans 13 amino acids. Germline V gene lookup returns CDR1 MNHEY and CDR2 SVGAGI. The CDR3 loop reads CASSRGREAGYTF. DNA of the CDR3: TGTGCCAGCAGCCGTGGGAGGGAGGCTGGCTACACCTTC.

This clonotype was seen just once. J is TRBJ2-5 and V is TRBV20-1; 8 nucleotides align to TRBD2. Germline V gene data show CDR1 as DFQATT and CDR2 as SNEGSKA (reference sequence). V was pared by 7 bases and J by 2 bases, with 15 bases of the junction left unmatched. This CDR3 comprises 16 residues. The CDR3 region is CSVAGRLIYEQETQYF. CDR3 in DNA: TGCAGTGTAGCGGGACGGCTCATCTACGAACAAGAGACCCAGTACTTC.

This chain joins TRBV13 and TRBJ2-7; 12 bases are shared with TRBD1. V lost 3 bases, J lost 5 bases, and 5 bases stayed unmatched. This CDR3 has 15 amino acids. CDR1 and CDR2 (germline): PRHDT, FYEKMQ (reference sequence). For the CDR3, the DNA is TGTGCCAGCAGCTTCGGGACAGGGGGCCTAGACGAGCAGTACTTC. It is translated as CASSFGTGGLDEQYF.

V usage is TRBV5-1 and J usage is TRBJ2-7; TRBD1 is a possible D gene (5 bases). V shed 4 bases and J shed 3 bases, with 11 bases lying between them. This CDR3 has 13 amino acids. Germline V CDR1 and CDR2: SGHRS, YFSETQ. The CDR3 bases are TGCGCCAGCAGCCGCTACGACAGCTACGAGCAGTACTTC. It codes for CASSRYDSYEQYF.